The source of this T cell receptor beta chain is a study of monozygotic twins with inflammatory bowel disease. Each CDR3 protein gets one entry in TCRdb, which reprocessed the 5' RACE reads and gives no DNA. The sample table sets out about 380,000 distinct CDR3 sequences. Germline V lookup: CDR1 SQVTM, CDR2 ANQGSEA. This CDR3 is 14 amino acids long. Researchers isolated total RNA from whole blood without sorting T cells. Note on this clonotype: Its specificity is not known.

Study-level points and caveats: Against healthy co-twins, IBD patients had lower TCRbeta diversity (measured by inverse Simpson). Especially with disease activity, IBD patients had fewer clonotypes in common with others than healthy twins did.

This receptor was taken from a human donor with ulcerative colitis or Crohn's disease, or a healthy co-twin of an affected twin (not recorded which). The sample consisted of blood. The chain carries TRBV29-1 and TRBJ2-7; the D call of TRBD1 rests on TCRdb alone, since no DNA is present to check it. CDR3 sequence: CSGVTGTGTYEQYF.